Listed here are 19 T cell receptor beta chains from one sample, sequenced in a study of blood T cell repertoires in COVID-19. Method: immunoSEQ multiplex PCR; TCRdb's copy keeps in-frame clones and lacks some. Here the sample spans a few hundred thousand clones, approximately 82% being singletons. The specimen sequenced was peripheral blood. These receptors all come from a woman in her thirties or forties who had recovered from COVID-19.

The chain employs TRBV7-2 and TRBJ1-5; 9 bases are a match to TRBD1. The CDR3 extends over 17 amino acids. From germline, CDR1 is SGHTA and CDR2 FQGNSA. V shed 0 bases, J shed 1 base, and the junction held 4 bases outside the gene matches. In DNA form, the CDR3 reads TGTGCCAGCAGCTTAGCGGTGACAGGGGGAAGCAATCAGCCCCAGCATTTT. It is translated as CASSLAVTGGSNQPQHF.

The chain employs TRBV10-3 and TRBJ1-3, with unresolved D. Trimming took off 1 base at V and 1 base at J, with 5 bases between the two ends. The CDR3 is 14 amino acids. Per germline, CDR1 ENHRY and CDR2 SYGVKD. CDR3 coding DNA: TGTGCCATCAGTGAGTTGAGTTCTGGAAACACCATATATTTT. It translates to CAISELSSGNTIYF.

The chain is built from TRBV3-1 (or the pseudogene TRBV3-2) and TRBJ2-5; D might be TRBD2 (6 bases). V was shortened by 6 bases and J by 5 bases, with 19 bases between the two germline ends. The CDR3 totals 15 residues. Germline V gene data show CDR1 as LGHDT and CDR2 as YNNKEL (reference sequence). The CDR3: CASSPGTLSLETQYF. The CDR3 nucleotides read TGTGCCAGCAGTCCGGGGACTCTCTCTTTGGAGACCCAGTACTTC.

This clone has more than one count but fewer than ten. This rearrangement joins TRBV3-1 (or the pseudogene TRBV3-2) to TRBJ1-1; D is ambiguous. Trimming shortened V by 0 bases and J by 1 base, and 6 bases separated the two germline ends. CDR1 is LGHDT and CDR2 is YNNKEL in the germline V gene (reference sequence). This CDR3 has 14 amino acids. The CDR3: CASSQDGRNTEAFF. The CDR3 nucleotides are TGTGCCAGCAGCCAAGATGGGAGGAACACTGAAGCTTTCTTT.

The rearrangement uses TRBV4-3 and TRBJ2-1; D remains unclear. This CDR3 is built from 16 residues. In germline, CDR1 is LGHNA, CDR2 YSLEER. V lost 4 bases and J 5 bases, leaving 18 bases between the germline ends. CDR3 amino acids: CASSLRRPHGHNEQFF. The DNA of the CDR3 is TGCGCCAGCAGCCTACGTAGACCCCATGGGCACAATGAGCAGTTCTTC.

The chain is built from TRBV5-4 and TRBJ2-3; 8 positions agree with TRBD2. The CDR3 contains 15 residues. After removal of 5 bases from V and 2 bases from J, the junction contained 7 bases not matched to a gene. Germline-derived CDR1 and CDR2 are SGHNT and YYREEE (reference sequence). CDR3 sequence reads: CASSHAGGLTDTQYF. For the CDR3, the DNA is TGTGCCAGCAGTCATGCGGGGGGTCTCACAGATACGCAGTATTTT.

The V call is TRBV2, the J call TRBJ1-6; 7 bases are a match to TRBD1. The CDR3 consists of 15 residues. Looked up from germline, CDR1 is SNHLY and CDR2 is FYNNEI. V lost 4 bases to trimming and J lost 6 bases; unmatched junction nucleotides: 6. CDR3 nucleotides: TGTGCCAGCAGTGGACAGGGAAATACTAATTCACCCCTCCACTTT. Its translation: CASSGQGNTNSPLHF.

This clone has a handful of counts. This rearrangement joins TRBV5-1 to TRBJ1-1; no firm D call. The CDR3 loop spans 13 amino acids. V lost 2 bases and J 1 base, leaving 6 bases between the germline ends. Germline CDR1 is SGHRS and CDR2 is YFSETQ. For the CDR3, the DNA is TGCGCCAGCAGCTTCGGGGAGAACACTGAAGCTTTCTTT. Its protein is CASSFGENTEAFF.

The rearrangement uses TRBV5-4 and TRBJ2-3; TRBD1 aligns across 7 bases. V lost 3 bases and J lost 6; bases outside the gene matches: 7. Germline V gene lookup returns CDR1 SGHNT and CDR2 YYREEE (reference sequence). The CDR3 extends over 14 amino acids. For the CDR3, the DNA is TGTGCCAGCAGCTCGGGACAGCCCTCCGATACGCAGTATTTT. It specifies CASSSGQPSDTQYF.

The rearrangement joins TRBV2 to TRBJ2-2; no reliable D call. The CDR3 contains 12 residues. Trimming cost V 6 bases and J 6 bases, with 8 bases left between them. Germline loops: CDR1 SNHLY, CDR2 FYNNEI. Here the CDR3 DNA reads TGTGCCAGCAGAGCAATGGCCGGGGAGCTGTTTTTT. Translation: CASRAMAGELFF.

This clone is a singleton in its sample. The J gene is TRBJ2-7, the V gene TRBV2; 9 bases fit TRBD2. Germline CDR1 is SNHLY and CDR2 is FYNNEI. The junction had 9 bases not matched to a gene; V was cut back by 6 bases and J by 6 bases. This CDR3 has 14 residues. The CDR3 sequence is CASRASGVYGEQYF. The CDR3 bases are TGTGCCAGCAGGGCTAGCGGGGTGTACGGCGAGCAGTACTTC.

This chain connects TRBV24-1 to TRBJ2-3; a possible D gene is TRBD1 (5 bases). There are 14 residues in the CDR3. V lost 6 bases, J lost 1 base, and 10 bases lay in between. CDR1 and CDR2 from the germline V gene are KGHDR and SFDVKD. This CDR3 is CATSIGVGTDTQYF. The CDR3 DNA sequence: TGTGCCACCAGTATAGGGGTCGGCACAGATACGCAGTATTTT.

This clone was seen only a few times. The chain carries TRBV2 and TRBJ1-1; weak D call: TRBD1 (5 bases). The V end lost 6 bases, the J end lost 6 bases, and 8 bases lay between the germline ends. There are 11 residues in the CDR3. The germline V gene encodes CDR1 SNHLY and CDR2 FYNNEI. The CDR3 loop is CASRAGSEAFF. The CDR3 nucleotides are TGTGCCAGCAGGGCAGGGTCTGAAGCTTTCTTT.

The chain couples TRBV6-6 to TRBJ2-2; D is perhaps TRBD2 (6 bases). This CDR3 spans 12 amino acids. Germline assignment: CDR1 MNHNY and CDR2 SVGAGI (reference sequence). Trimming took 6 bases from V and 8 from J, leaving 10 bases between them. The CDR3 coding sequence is TGTGCCAGCAGAGGGGAGGCGGGGGAGCTGTTTTTT. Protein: CASRGEAGELFF.

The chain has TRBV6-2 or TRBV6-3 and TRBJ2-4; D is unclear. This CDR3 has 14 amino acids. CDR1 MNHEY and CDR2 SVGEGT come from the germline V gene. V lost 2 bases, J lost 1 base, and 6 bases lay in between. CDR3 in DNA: TGTGCCAGCAGTTACGGAGTGGCCAAAAACATTCAGTACTTC. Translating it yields CASSYGVAKNIQYF.

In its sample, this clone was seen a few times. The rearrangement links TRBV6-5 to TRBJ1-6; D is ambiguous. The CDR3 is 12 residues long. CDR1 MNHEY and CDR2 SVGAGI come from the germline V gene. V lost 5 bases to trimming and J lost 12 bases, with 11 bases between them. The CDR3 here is CASSTRVGPLHF. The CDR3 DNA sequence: TGTGCCAGCAGTACCCGGGTTGGACCCCTCCACTTT.

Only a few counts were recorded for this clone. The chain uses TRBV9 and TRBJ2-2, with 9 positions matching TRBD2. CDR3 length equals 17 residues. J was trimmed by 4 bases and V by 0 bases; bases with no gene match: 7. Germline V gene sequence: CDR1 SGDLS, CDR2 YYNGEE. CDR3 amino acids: CASSVDWGLASTGELFF. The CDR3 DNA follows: TGTGCCAGCAGCGTAGATTGGGGACTAGCATCCACCGGGGAGCTGTTTTTT.

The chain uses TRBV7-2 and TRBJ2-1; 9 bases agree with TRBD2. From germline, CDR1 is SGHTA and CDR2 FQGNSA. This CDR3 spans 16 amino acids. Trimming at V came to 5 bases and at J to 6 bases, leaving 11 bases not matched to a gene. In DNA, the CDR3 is TGTGCCAGCAGCCAAGGACCGGGACTAGCCGCCAATGAGCAGTTCTTC. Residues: CASSQGPGLAANEQFF.

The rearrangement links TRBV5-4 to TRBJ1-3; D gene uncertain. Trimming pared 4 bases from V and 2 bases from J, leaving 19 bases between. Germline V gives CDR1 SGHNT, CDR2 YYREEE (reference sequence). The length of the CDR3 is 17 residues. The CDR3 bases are TGTGCCAGCAGCGGCGGGAATAAGATAACAGCTGGAAACACCATATATTTT. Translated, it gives CASSGGNKITAGNTIYF.